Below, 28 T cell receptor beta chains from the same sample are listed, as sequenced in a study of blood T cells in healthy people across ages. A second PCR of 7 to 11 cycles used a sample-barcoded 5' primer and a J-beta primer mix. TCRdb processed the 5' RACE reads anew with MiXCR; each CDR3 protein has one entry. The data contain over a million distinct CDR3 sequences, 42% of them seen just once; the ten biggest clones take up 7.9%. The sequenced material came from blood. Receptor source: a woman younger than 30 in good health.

CDR3 nucleotide sequence: TGTGCCAGCAGCGCCGACGGGGCGGGGGGGCGAGATACGCAGTATTTT. It translates to CASSADGAGGRDTQYF. This sequence joins TRBV2 and TRBJ2-3; 9 nucleotides agree with TRBD2. The J segment lost 5 bases and the V segment lost 6 bases, leaving 12 bases of the junction unmatched. Looked up from germline, CDR1 is SNHLY and CDR2 is FYNNEI. This CDR3 is built from 16 residues.

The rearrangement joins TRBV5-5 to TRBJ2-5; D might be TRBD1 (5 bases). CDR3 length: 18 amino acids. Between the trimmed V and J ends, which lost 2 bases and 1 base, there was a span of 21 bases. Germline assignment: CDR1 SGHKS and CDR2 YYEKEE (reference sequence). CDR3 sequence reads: CASSFQRYFVGAQETQYF. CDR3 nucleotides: TGTGCCAGCAGCTTTCAGAGGTACTTCGTAGGGGCCCAAGAGACCCAGTACTTC. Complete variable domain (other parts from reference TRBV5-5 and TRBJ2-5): DAGVTQSPTHLIKTRGQQVTLRCSPISGHKSVSWYQQVLGQGPQFIFQYYEKEERGRGNFPDRFSARQFPNYSSELNVNALLLGDSALYLCASSFQRYFVGAQETQYFGPGTRLLVL.

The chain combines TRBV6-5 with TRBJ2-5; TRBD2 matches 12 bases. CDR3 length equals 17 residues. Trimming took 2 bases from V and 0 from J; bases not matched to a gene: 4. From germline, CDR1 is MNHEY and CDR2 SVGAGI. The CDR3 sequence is CASSYKGTSGYQETQYF. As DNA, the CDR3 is TGTGCCAGCAGTTACAAGGGGACTAGCGGGTACCAAGAGACCCAGTACTTC.

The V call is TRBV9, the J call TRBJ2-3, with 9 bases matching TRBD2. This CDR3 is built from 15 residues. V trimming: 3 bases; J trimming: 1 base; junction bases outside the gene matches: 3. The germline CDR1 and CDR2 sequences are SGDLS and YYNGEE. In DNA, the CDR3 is TGTGCCAGCAGCGCATCTAGCGGGGGCACAGATACGCAGTATTTT. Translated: CASSASSGGTDTQYF. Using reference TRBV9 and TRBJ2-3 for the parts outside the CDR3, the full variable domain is DSGVTQTPKHLITATGQRVTLRCSPRSGDLSVYWYQQSLDQGLQFLIQYYNGEERAKGNILERFSAQQFPDLHSELNLSSLELGDSALYFCASSASSGGTDTQYFGPGTRLTVL.

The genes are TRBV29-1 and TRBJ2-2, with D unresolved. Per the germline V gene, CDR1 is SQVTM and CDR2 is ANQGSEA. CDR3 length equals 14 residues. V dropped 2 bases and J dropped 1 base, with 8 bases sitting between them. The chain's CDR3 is CSVEISWNTGELFF. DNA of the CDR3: TGCAGCGTTGAAATCAGCTGGAACACCGGGGAGCTGTTTTTT.

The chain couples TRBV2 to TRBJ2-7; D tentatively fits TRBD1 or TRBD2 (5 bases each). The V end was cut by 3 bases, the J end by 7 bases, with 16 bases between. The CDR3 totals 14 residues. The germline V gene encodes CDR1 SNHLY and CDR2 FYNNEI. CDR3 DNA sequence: TGTGCCAGCAGTGATGGGGGAACCTACAATGAGCAGTACTTC. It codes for CASSDGGTYNEQYF.

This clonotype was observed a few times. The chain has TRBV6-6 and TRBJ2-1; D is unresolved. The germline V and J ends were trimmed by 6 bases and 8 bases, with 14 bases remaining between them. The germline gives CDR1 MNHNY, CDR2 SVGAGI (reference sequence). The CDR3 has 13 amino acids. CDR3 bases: TGTGCCAGCAGCTCTTTGGGGTACGATGAGCAGTTCTTC. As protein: CASSSLGYDEQFF.

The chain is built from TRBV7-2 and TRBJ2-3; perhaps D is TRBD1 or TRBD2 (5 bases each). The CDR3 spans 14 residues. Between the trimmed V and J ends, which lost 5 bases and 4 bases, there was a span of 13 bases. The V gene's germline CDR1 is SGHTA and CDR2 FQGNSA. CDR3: CASSLTLGADTQYF. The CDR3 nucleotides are TGTGCCAGCAGCCTCACACTAGGGGCAGATACGCAGTATTTT.

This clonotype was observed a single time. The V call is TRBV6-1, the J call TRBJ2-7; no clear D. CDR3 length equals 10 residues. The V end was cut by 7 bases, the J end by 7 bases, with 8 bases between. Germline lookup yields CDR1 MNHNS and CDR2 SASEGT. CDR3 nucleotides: TGTGCCAGCATGGAGAATGAGCAGTACTTC. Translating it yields CASMENEQYF.

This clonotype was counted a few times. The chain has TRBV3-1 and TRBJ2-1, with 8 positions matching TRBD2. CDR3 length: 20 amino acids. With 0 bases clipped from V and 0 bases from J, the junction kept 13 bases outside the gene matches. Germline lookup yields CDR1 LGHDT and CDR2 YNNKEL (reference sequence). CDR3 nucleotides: TGTGCCAGCAGCCAAGATGAATCGTCTAGCGGGCCCCGCTCCTACAATGAGCAGTTCTTC. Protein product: CASSQDESSSGPRSYNEQFF.

The CDR3 spells CASSVAQVTYGYTF. The DNA for the CDR3 is TGCGCCAGCAGTGTTGCCCAGGTGACCTATGGCTACACCTTC. The chain recombines TRBV10-2 with TRBJ1-2; D is unresolved. Deletions cut 4 bases from V and 4 bases from J, with 13 bases between. Germline values: CDR1 WSHSY, CDR2 SAAADI. CDR3 length: 14 residues.

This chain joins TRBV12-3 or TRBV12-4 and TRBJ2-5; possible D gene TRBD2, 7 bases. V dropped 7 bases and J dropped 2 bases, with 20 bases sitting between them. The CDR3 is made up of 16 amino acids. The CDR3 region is CASNLGEGGYQETQYF. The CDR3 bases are TGTGCCAGCAACCTTGGGGAGGGGGGGTATCAAGAGACCCAGTACTTC.

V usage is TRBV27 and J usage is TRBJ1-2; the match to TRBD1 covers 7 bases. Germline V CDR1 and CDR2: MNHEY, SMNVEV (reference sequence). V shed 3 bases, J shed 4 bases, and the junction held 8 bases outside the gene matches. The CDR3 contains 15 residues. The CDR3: CASSFSDREVYGYTF. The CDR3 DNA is TGTGCCAGCAGTTTCTCAGACAGGGAGGTCTATGGCTACACCTTC.

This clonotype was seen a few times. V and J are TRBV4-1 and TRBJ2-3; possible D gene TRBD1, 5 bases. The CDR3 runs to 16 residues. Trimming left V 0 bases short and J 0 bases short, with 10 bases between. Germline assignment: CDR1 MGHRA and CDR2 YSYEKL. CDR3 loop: CASSQDRGTSTDTQYF. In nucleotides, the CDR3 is TGCGCCAGCAGCCAAGATAGGGGCACTAGCACAGATACGCAGTATTTT.

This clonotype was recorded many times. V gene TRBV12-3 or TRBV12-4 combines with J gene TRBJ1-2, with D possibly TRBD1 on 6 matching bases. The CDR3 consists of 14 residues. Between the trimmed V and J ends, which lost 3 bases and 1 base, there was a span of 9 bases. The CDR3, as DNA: TGTGCCAGCAGTTTCGGACAGTATAACTATGGCTACACCTTC. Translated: CASSFGQYNYGYTF.

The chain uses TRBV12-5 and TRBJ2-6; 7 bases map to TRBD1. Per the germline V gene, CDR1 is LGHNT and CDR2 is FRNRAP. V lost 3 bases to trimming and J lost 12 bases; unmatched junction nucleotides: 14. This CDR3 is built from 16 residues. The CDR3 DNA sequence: TGTGCTAGTGGTTTCGAGACCAAGACAGGGCAGGGCGTCCTGACTTTC. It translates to CASGFETKTGQGVLTF.

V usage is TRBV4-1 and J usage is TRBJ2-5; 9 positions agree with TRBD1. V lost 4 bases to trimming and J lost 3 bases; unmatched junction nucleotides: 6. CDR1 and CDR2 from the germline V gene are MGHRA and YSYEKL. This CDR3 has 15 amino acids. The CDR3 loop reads CASSLRDRAEETQYF. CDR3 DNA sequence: TGCGCCAGCAGCCTACGGGACAGGGCGGAAGAGACCCAGTACTTC.

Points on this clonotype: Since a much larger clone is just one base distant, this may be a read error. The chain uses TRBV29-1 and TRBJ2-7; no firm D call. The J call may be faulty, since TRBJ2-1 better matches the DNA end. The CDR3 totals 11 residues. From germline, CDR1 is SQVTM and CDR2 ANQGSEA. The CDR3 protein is CSVVSSYEQFF. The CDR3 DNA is TGCAGCGTTGTCAGCTCCTACGAGCAGTTCTTC.

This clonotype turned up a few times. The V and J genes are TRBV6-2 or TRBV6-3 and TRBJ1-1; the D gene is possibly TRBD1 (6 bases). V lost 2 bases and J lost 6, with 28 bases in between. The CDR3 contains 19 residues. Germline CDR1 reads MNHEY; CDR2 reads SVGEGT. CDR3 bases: TGTGCCAGCAGTTACCCTTACGGGCAGGGGTCCATGGCGTACGCTGAAGCTTTCTTT. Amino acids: CASSYPYGQGSMAYAEAFF.

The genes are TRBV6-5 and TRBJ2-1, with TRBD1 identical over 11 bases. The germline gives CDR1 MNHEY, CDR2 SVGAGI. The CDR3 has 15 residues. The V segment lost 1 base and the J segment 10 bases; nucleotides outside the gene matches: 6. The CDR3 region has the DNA TGTGCCAGCAGTTACTACGGACAGGGGGCGGGGGAGCAGTTCTTC. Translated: CASSYYGQGAGEQFF.

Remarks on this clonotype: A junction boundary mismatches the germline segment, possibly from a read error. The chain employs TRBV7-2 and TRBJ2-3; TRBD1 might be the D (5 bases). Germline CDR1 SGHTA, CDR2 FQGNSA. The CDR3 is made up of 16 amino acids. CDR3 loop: CASSLGPPTDTGTQYF. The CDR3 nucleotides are TGTGCCAGCAGCTTAGGGCCCCCCACGGACACAGGTACGCAGTATTTT.

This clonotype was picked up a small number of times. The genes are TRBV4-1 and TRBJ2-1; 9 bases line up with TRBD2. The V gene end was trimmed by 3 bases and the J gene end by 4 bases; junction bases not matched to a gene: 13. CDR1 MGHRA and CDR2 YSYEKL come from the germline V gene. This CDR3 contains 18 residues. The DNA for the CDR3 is TGCGCCAGCAGCCAGCCCCGGGTAGAGCGGGGGGATTACAATGAGCAGTTCTTC. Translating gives CASSQPRVERGDYNEQFF.

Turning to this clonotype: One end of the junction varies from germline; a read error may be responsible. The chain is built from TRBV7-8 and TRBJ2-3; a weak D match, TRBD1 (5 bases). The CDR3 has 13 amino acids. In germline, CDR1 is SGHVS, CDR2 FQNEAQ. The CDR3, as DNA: TGTGCCACCAGCTTAGGGGACACAGATACGCAGTATTTT. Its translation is CATSLGDTDTQYF.

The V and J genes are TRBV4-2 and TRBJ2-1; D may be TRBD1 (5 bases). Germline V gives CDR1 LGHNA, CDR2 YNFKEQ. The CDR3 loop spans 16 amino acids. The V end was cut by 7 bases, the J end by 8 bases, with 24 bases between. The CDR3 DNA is TGTGCCAGCAACCCCATTGGGGCTAGTTCGAGTGATGAGCAGTTCTTC. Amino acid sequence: CASNPIGASSSDEQFF.

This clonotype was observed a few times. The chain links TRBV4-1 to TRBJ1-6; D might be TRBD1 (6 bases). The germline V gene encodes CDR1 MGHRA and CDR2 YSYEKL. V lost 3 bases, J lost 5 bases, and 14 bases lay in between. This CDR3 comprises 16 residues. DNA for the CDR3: TGCGCCAGCAGCCAGGCGCCAGGGGATCATAATTCACCCCTCCACTTT. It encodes CASSQAPGDHNSPLHF.

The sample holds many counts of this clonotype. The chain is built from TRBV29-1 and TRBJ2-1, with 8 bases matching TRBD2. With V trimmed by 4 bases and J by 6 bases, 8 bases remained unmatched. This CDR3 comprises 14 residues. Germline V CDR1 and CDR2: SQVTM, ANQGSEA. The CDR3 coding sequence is TGCAGCGTTGGGGCTAGCGGGTTGATCAATGAGCAGTTCTTC. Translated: CSVGASGLINEQFF.

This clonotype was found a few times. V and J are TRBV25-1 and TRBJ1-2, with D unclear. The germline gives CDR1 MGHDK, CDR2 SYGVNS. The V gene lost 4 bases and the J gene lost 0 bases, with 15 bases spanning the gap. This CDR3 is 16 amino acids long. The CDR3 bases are TGTGCCAGCAGTGGGGTTGACACGACGACTAACTATGGCTACACCTTC. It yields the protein CASSGVDTTTNYGYTF.

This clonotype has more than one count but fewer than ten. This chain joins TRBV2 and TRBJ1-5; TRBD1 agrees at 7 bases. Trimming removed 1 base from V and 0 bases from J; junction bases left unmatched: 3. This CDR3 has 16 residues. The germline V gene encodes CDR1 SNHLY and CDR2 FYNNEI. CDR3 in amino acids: CASSEEGALSNQPQHF. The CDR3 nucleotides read TGTGCCAGCAGTGAAGAGGGGGCCCTTAGCAATCAGCCCCAGCATTTT.